The entry that follows covers one TCR beta chain sequence. Some clones are missing from TCRdb's copy, which holds only in-frame ones; the method was immunoSEQ multiplex PCR. Among some 300,000 clones listed, 85% to 90% were seen once. V shed 2 bases and J shed 5 bases, with 13 bases lying between them. The CDR3 loop spans 14 amino acids. Germline CDR1 and CDR2: SEHNR and FQNEAQ (reference sequence). The record originates from a study of blood T cell repertoires in COVID-19. At the level of the study: Sources were T cells, B-cell-depleted T cells, or PBMCs; the material itself was cDNA or gDNA.

The chain links TRBV7-9 to TRBJ2-7, with D possibly being TRBD2 (6 bases). The sequencing sample was made of peripheral blood. The source of this sequence is a woman aged 45-60 years with COVID-19, enrolled during active disease. CDR3: CASSLTGVVNEQYF. The CDR3 coding sequence is TGTGCCAGCAGCTTAACGGGAGTTGTCAACGAGCAGTACTTC.